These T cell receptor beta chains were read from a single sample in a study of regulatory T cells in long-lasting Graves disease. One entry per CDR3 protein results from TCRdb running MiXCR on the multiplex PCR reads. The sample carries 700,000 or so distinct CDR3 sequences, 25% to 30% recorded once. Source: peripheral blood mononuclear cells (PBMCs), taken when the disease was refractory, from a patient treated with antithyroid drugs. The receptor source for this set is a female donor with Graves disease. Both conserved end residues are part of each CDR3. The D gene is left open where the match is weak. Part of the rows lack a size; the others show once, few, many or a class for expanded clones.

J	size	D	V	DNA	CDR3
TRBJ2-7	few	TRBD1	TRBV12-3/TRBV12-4	TGTGCCAGCTCCCAAGGGGGCTGGGGACAGAAGACCTACGAGCAGTACTTC	CASSQGGWGQKTYEQYF
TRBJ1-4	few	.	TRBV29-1	TGCAGCGTTTCGGACAGCAGCTATGAAAAACTGTTTTTT	CSVSDSSYEKLFF
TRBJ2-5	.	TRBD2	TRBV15	TGTGCCACCAGCTCCAGACTAGCGGGAGGTTCTGAGACCCAGTACTTC	CATSSRLAGGSETQYF
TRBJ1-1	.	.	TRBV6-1	TGTGCCAGCAGACACGGGGGGTGGGATGCGGCTGAAGCTTTCTTT	CASRHGGWDAAEAFF
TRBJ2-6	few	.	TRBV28	TGTGCCAGCAGCCGGCGATTCTCTGGGGCCAACGTCCTGACTTTC	CASSRRFSGANVLTF
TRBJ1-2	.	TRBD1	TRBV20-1	TGCAGTGCTCTTGGACAGGTCGGAGAGGGCTACACCTTC	CSALGQVGEGYTF
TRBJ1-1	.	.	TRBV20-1	TGCAGTGCTACGGGACACCCGAACACTGAAGCTTTCTTT	CSATGHPNTEAFF
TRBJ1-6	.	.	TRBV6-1	TGTGCCAGCAGCCGATTTCAGGGTGCTCCGGGGAATTCACCCCTCCACTTT	CASSRFQGAPGNSPLHF
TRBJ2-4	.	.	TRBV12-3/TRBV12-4	TGTGCCAGCAGTTTAGCTGCGGCCAAAAACATTCAGTACTTC	CASSLAAAKNIQYF
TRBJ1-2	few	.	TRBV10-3	TGTGCCATCGGAGGGCTGGGGGCCGACTATGGCTACACCTTC	CAIGGLGADYGYTF
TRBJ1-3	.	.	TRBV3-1	TGTACCAGCAGCCTCGGACACCACTCTGGAAACACCATATATTTT	CTSSLGHHSGNTIYF
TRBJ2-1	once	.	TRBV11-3	TGTGCCAGCAGCCCTCGGGAAAACAATGAGCAGTTCTTC	CASSPRENNEQFF
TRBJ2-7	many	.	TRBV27	TGTGCCAGCAGCCTTGGAAAAGGGGCGAGGATCTACGAGCAGTACTTC	CASSLGKGARIYEQYF
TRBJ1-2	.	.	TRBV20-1	TGCAGTGCTAGAAAGGAACGGAGCTATGGCTACACCTTC	CSARKERSYGYTF
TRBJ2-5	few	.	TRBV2	TGTGCCAGCAGATGGGCTATCCAAGAGACCCAGTACTTC	CASRWAIQETQYF
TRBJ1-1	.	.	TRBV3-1	TGTGCCAGCAGCCAATCCGCCGACGGTGAAGCTTTCTTT	CASSQSADGEAFF
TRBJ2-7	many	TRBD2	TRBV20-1	TGCAGTGCTAGAGCTGAGAGTAGCGGGAGCTACGAGCAGTACTTC	CSARAESSGSYEQYF
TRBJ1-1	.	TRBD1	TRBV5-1	TGCGCCAGCAGCTCACAAACAGGGGGCGATGGTGAAGCTTTCTTT	CASSSQTGGDGEAFF
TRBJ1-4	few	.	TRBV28	TGTGCCAGCAGAGTGACAACTAATGAAAAACTGTTTTTT	CASRVTTNEKLFF
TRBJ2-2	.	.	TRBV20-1	TGCAGTGCTAGGAGGGCAGGGAAGAACACCGGGGAGCTGTTTTTT	CSARRAGKNTGELFF
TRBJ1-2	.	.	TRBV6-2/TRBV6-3	TGTGCCAGTAAAGGCGGGCAGCGCTATGGCTACACCTTC	CASKGGQRYGYTF
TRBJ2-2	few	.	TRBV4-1	TGCGCCAGCAGCGAAGGGGCAGGCTCGGGGAAGCTGTTTTTT	CASSEGAGSGKLFF
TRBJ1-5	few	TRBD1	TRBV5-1	TGCGCCAGCAGCTTGGAGGGACAGGGAGGGAATCAGCCCCAGCATTTT	CASSLEGQGGNQPQHF
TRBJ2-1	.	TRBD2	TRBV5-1	TGCGCCAGCAGCCTCGTGGACTCCTACGGGGGGAATGAGCAGTTCTTC	CASSLVDSYGGNEQFF
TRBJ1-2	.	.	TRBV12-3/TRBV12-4	TGTGCCAGCCGGGTGGAGTCTTATGCTAACTATGGCTACACCTTC	CASRVESYANYGYTF
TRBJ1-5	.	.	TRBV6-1	TGTGCCAGCATGAGGAGGGCGGGGGATCAGCCCCAGCATTTT	CASMRRAGDQPQHF
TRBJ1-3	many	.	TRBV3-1	TGTGCCAGCAGCCAAGCTGGAAACACCATATATTTT	CASSQAGNTIYF
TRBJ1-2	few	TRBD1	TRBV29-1	TGCAGCGTCCGACGGACAGGGGGGGACTATGGCTACACCTTC	CSVRRTGGDYGYTF
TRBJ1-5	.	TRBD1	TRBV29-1	TGCAGCGTTCGTCCGGCAGGGGGCCCCAATCAGCCCCAGCATTTT	CSVRPAGGPNQPQHF
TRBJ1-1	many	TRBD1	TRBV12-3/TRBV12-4	TGTGCCAGCAGTTTAGGGGACAGTAACACTGAAGCTTTCTTT	CASSLGDSNTEAFF
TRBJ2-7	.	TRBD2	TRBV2	TGTGCCAGCACACTAGCGGGTTCGGGTCTTTTCGAGCAGTACTTC	CASTLAGSGLFEQYF
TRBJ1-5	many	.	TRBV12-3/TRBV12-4	TGTGCCAGCACCGCCCTCGGGGCAGTCAATCAGCCCCAGCATTTT	CASTALGAVNQPQHF
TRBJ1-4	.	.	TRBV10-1	TGCGCCAGCAGTGACCATGGAAAACTGTTTTTT	CASSDHGKLFF
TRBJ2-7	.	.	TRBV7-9	TGTGCCAGCAGCTTTGGCGCCAGGGAGCAGTACTTC	CASSFGAREQYF
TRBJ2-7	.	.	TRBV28	TGTGCCAGCACTGGGATGGACCTCTACGAGCAGTACTTC	CASTGMDLYEQYF
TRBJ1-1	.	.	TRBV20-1	TGCAGTGCTAAGGGGCCGAAACCGAACACTGAAGCTTTCTTT	CSAKGPKPNTEAFF
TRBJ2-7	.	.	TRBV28	TGTGCCAGCAGCGTACCTCCTGGCTACGAGCAGTACTTC	CASSVPPGYEQYF
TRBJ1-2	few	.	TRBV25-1	TGTGCCAGCAGTGCGCGTGGCCTAGGTTCTGGCTACACCTTC	CASSARGLGSGYTF
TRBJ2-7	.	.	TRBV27	TGTGCCAGCAGTGTCAAGCGGGCCTCCTACGAGCAGTACTTC	CASSVKRASYEQYF